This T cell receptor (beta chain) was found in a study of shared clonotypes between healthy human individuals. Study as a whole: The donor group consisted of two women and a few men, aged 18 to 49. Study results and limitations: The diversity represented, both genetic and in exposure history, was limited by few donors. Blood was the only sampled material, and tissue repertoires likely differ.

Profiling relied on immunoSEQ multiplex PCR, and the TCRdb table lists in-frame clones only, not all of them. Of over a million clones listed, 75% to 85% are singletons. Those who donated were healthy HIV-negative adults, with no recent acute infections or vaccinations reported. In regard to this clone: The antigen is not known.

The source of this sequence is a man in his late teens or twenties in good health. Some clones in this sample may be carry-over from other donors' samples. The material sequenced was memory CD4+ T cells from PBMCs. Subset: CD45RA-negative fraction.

The CDR3 region has the DNA TGTGCCAGCAGTTACCCGCTCTATGGCTACACCTTC. It codes for CASSYPLYGYTF. The rearrangement links TRBV6-4 to TRBJ1-2, with D hard to call. V lost 5 bases and J 4 bases, leaving 8 bases between the germline ends. The germline gives CDR1 MRHNA, CDR2 SNTAGT. This CDR3 is built from 12 residues.